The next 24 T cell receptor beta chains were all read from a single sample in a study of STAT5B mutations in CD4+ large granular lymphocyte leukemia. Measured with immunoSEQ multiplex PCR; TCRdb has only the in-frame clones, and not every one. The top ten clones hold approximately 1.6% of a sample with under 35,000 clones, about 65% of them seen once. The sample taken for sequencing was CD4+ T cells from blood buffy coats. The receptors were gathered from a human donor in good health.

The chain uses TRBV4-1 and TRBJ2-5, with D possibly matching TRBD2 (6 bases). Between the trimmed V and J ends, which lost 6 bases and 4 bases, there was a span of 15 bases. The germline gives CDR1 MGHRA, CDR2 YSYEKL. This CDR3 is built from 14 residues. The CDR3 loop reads CASRSFLEGETQYF. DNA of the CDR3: TGCGCCAGCAGGAGTTTTTTGGAGGGAGAGACCCAGTACTTC.

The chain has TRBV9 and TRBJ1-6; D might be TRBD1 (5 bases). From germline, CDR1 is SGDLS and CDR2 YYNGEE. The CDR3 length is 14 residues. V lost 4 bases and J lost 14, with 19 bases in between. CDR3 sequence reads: CASSSTGGERSLHF. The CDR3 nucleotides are TGTGCCAGCAGCAGTACGGGGGGGGAAAGATCCCTCCACTTT.

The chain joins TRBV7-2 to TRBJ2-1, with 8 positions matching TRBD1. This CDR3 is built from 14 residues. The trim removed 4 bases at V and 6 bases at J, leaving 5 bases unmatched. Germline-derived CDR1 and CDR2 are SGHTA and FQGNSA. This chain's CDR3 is CASSSGQGGNEQFF. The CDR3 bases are TGTGCCAGCAGCTCCGGACAGGGTGGCAATGAGCAGTTCTTC.

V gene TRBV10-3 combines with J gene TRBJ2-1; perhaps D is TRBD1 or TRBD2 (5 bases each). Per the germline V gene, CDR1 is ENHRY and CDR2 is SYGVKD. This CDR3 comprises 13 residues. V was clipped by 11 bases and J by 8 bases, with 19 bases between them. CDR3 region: CASHRDPLDEQFF. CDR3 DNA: TGTGCCTCCCACCGGGACCCCCTCGATGAGCAGTTCTTC.

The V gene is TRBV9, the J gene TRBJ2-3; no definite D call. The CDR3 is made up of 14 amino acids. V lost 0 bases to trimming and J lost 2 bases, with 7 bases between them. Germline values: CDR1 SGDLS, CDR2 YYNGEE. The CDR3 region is CASSVGQHTDTQYF. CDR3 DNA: TGTGCCAGCAGCGTAGGTCAGCACACAGATACGCAGTATTTT.

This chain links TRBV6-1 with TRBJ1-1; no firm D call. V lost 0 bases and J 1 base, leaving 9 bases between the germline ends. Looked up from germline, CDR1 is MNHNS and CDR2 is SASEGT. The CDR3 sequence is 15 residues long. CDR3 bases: TGTGCCAGCAGTGAAGCAACGGTGGGGAACACTGAAGCTTTCTTT. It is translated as CASSEATVGNTEAFF.

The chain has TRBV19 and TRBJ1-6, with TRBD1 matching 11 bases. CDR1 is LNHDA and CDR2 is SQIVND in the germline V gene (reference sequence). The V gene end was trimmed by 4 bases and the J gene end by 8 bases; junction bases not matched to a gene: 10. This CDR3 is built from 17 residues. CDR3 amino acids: CASSNALGQGAYSPLHF. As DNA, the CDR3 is TGTGCCAGTAGTAACGCCCTCGGACAGGGGGCTTATTCACCCCTCCACTTT.

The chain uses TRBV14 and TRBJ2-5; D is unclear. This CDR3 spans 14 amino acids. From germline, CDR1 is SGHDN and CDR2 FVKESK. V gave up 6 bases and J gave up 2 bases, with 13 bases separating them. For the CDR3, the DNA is TGTGCCAGCAGTCGCGCAACAAATCAAGAGACCCAGTACTTC. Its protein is CASSRATNQETQYF.

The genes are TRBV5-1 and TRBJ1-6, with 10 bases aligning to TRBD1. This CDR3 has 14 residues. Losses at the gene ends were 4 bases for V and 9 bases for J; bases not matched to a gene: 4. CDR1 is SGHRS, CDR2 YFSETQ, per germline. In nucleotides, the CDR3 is TGCGCCAGCAGCGGGACAGGGGAGGGTTCACCCCTCCACTTT. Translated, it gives CASSGTGEGSPLHF.

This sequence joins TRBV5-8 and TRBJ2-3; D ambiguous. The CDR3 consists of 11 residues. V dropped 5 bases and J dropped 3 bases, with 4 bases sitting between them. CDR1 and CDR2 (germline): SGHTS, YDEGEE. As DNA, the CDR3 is TGTGCCAGCAGGGTTACAGATACGCAGTATTTT. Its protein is CASRVTDTQYF.

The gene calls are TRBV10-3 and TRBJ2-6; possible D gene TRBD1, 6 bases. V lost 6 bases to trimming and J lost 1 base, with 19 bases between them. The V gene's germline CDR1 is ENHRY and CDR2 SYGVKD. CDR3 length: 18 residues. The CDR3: CAIREEQGRESGANVLTF. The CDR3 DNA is TGTGCCATCAGGGAGGAACAGGGAAGGGAGTCTGGGGCCAACGTCCTGACTTTC.

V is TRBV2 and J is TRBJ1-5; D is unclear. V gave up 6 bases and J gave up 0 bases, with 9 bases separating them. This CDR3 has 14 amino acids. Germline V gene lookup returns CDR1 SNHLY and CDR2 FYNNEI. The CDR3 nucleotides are TGTGCCAGCAGGGATCCTTATAGCAATCAGCCCCAGCATTTT. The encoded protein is CASRDPYSNQPQHF.

The CDR3 spells CASSPDPGAGAFF. DNA of the CDR3: TGTGCCAGCAGCCCAGACCCGGGGGCGGGAGCTTTCTTT. The V call is TRBV11-1, the J call TRBJ1-1; a possible D gene is TRBD1 (6 bases). Germline V lookup: CDR1 SGHAT, CDR2 FQDESV (reference sequence). Trimming took 5 bases from V and 10 from J, leaving 17 bases between them. The CDR3 runs 13 residues.

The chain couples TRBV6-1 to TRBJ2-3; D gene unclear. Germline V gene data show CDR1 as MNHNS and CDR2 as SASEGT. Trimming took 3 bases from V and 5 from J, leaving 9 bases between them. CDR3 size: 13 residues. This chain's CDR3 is CASSDLTGDTQYF. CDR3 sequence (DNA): TGTGCCAGCAGTGATTTGACCGGAGATACGCAGTATTTT.

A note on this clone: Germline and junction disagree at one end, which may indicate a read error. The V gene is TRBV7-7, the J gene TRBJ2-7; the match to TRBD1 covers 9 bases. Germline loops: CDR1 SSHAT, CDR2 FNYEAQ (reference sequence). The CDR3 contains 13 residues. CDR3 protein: CASSTGQGNEQYF. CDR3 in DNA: TGTGCTAGCAGCACCGGACAGGGGAACGAGCAGTACTTC. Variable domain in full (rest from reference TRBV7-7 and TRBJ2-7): GAGVSQSPRYKVTKRGQDVTLRCDPISSHATLYWYQQALGQGPEFLTYFNYEAQPDKSGLPSDRFSAERPEGSISTLTIQRTEQRDSAMYRCASSTGQGNEQYFGPGTRLTVT.

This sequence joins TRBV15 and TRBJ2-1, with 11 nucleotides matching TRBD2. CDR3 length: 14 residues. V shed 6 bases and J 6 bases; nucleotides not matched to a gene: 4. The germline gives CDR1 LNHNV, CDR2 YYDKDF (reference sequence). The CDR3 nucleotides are TGTGCCACCAGGTATAGCGGGGGGGGCAATGAGCAGTTCTTC. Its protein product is CATRYSGGGNEQFF.

This CDR3 reads CSASKSEKLFF. DNA for the CDR3: TGCAGTGCTAGCAAGAGTGAAAAACTGTTTTTT. The chain combines TRBV20-1 with TRBJ1-4; no definite D call. Between the trimmed V and J ends, which lost 3 bases and 7 bases, there was a span of 6 bases. The CDR3 is 11 amino acids. CDR1 and CDR2 from the germline V gene are DFQATT and SNEGSKA (reference sequence).

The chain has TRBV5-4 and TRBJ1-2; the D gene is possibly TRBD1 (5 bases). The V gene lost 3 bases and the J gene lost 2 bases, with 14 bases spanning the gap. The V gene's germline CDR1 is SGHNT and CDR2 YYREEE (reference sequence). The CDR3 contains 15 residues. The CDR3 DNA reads TGTGCCAGCAGCTGGGAGGCGACAGTAAACTATGGCTACACCTTC. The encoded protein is CASSWEATVNYGYTF.

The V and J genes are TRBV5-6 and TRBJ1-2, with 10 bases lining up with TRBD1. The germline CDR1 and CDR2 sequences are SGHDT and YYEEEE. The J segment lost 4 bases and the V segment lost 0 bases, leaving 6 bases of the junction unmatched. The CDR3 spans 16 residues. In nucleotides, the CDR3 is TGTGCCAGCAGCTTGGGCGGGACAGGGGCGGGCTATGGCTACACCTTC. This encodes CASSLGGTGAGYGYTF.

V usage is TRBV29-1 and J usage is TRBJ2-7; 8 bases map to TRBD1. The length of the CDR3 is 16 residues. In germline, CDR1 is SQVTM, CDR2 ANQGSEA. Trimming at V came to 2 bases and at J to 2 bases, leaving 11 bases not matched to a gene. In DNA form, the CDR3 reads TGCAGCGTTGAAAGCCGCACAGGGGGTAGCACCTACGAGCAGTACTTC. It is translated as CSVESRTGGSTYEQYF.

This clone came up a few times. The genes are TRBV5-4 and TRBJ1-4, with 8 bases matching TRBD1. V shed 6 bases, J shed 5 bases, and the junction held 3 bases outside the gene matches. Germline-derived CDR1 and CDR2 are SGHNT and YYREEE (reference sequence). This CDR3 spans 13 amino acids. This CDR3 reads CASKGQANEKLFF. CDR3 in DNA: TGTGCCAGCAAGGGACAGGCGAATGAAAAACTGTTTTTT.

CDR3 sequence (DNA): TGCGCCAGCAGCTCTCAGGGGGCGTCCTACGAGCAGTACTTC. This sequence encodes CASSSQGASYEQYF. The J gene is TRBJ2-7, the V gene TRBV5-1; 8 bases line up with TRBD1. The CDR3 totals 14 residues. Losses at the gene ends were 3 bases for V and 1 base for J; bases not matched to a gene: 3. Germline-derived CDR1 and CDR2 are SGHRS and YFSETQ.

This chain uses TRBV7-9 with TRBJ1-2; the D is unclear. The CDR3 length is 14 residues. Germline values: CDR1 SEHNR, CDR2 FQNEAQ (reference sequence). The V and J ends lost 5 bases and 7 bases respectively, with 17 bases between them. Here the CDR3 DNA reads TGTGCCAGCAGCCGCGGCGTCGGACTAAGTGGCTACACCTTC. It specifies CASSRGVGLSGYTF.

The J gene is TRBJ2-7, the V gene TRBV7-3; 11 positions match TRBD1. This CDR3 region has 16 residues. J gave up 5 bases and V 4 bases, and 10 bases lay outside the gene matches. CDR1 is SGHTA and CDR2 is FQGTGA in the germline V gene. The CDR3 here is CASSSPHGTGGNEQYF. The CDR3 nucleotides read TGTGCCAGCAGCTCTCCCCACGGGACAGGGGGTAACGAGCAGTACTTC.